This is a list of T cell receptor beta chains from one sample in a study of response to subunit inactivated influenza vaccine. Each CDR3 protein gets one entry after TCRdb re-called the RT-PCR reads with MiXCR. Among 500,000 or so distinct CDR3 sequences, about 10% were seen once, and the ten largest hold more than 10%. Source: PBMCs from blood, taken 45 days after vaccination. These receptors originate from a man aged 50-59 years who received an inactivated influenza vaccine. Each CDR3 is given with its conserved first and last residue. The D gene is left open where the match is weak. Not all rows give a size; the values are once, few, many and, for expanded clones, a class.

-	TRBV12-3/TRBV12-4	many	TRBJ1-1	CASRYRENTEAFF	TGTGCCAGCAGATACAGGGAAAACACTGAAGCTTTCTTT
-	TRBV5-1	few	TRBJ2-2	CASSPNTNTGELFF	TGCGCCAGCAGCCCGAACACCAACACCGGGGAGCTGTTTTTT
-	TRBV7-2	few	TRBJ2-1	CASSPLRLNEQFF	TGTGCCAGCAGCCCGTTAAGGTTGAATGAGCAGTTCTTC
TRBD2	TRBV29-1	many	TRBJ2-2	CSVEVREGLGTGELFF	TGCAGCGTTGAGGTGCGGGAGGGCTTAGGCACCGGGGAGCTGTTTTTT
-	TRBV6-1	-	TRBJ1-3	CASSRHFSGNTIYF	TGTGCCAGCAGCAGACATTTCTCTGGAAACACCATATATTTT
-	TRBV12-3/TRBV12-4	-	TRBJ2-5	CASSRGAVQETQYF	TGTGCCAGCAGCCGGGGGGCGGTCCAAGAGACCCAGTACTTC
TRBD1	TRBV7-8	few	TRBJ1-5	CASSLVRGQAPQPQHF	TGTGCCAGCAGCTTAGTTCGGGGACAGGCACCTCAGCCCCAGCATTTT
-	TRBV5-5	-	TRBJ2-2	CASSSLPSRGDTGELFF	TGTGCCAGCAGCAGCCTCCCCTCTCGAGGGGACACCGGGGAGCTGTTTTTT
-	TRBV7-2	many	TRBJ1-1	CASSLVAGQSTEAFF	TGTGCCAGCAGCTTAGTCGCAGGGCAGAGCACTGAAGCTTTCTTT
TRBD2	TRBV6-5	-	TRBJ2-1	CASSYSAGVYNEQFF	TGTGCCAGCAGTTACTCTGCGGGGGTCTACAATGAGCAGTTCTTC
-	TRBV20-1	-	TRBJ2-1	CSVRTGSSYNEQFF	TGCAGTGTTCGGACGGGGAGCTCCTACAATGAGCAGTTCTTC